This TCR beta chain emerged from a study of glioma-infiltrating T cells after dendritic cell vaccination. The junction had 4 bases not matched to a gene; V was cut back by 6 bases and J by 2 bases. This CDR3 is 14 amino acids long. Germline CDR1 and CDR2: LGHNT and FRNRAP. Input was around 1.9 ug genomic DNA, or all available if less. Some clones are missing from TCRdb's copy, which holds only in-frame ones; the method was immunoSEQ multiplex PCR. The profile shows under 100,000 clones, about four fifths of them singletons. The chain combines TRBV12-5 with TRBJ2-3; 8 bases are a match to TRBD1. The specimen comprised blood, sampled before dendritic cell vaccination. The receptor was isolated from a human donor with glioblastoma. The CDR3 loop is CASGLDRVTDTQYF. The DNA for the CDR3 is TGTGCTAGTGGCCTGGACAGGGTCACAGATACGCAGTATTTT.